The 10 T cell receptor beta chains presented below share a single source sample, sequenced in a study of PD-1 blockade in classical Hodgkin lymphoma. With no exception, relapse followed autologous stem cell transplantation in all patients, and brentuximab vedotin exposure varied. Using immunoSEQ multiplex PCR, the repertoire was profiled, and TCRdb retains in-frame clones only, with some absent. This table holds 25,000 to 30,000 clones, 85% to 90% found once. Sequenced here: peripheral blood mononuclear cells (PBMCs), sampled at baseline. The receptors stem from a human donor with classical Hodgkin lymphoma.

For this clone: Germline and junction disagree at one end, which may indicate a read error. The chain links TRBV2 to TRBJ2-1; 7 bases agree with TRBD1. The germline V gene encodes CDR1 SNHLY and CDR2 FYNNEI. The CDR3 runs 16 residues. In DNA, the CDR3 is TGTGCCAGCAGCGAAGACAGGGCTGGCTCCTACAATGAGCAGTTCTTC. It specifies CASSEDRAGSYNEQFF.

The CDR3 protein is CASSEGGTGELFF. CDR3 nucleotide sequence: TGTGCCAGCAGTGAAGGGGGCACCGGGGAGCTGTTTTTT. The chain joins TRBV2 to TRBJ2-2; no definite D call. The CDR3 loop spans 13 amino acids. Germline CDR1 and CDR2: SNHLY and FYNNEI. Trimming pared 1 base from V and 4 bases from J, leaving 4 bases between.

The rearrangement links TRBV5-1 to TRBJ1-2, with D unresolved. The V gene lost 4 bases and the J gene lost 9 bases, with 16 bases spanning the gap. The germline V gene encodes CDR1 SGHRS and CDR2 YFSETQ. This CDR3 is 13 amino acids long. CDR3 DNA sequence: TGCGCCAGCAGCCCGTTCGACGAGGAGAGCTACACCTTC. Its protein is CASSPFDEESYTF.

The V and J genes are TRBV19 and TRBJ1-2, with 7 nucleotides matching TRBD1. The CDR3 contains 13 residues. Germline CDR1 LNHDA, CDR2 SQIVND (reference sequence). After removal of 4 bases from V and 8 bases from J, the junction contained 7 bases not matched to a gene. The CDR3 spells CASSSDRVAGYTF. The CDR3 DNA is TGTGCCAGTAGTAGTGACAGGGTGGCCGGCTACACCTTC. The whole variable domain, remainder taken from reference TRBV19 and TRBJ1-2, is DGGITQSPKYLFRKEGQNVTLSCEQNLNHDAMYWYRQDPGQGLRLIYYSQIVNDFQKGDIAEGYSVSREKKESFPLTVTSAQKNPTAFYLCASSSDRVAGYTFGSGTRLTVV.

In this sample, this clone turned up once. This chain links TRBV6-1 with TRBJ2-7, with D possibly TRBD2 on 5 matching bases. Germline V gene lookup returns CDR1 MNHNS and CDR2 SASEGT. The V gene lost 4 bases and the J gene lost 2 bases, with 12 bases spanning the gap. The CDR3 contains 14 residues. The CDR3 here is CASSVSGPTYEQYF. CDR3 sequence (DNA): TGTGCCAGCAGTGTGAGCGGACCAACCTACGAGCAGTACTTC.

The chain uses TRBV7-9 and TRBJ2-3; 8 nucleotides match TRBD2. Trimming removed 6 bases from V and 0 bases from J; junction bases left unmatched: 8. CDR1 and CDR2 from the germline V gene are SEHNR and FQNEAQ (reference sequence). CDR3 length: 16 amino acids. This CDR3 is CASSLRTSYSTDTQYF. The CDR3 DNA sequence: TGTGCCAGCAGTCTCCGGACTAGCTATAGCACAGATACGCAGTATTTT.

V and J are TRBV12-5 and TRBJ2-7; possible D gene TRBD1, 6 bases. Germline CDR1 reads LGHNT; CDR2 reads FRNRAP. The CDR3 is 11 residues long. V was trimmed by 1 base and J by 13 bases, leaving 11 bases between them. Here the CDR3 DNA reads TGTGCTAGTGGTTTGGAGGGACAACAATACTTC. Amino acids: CASGLEGQQYF.

The rearrangement links TRBV27 to TRBJ2-3, with unresolved D. V was cut by 2 bases and J by 3 bases, with 3 bases left in between. CDR1 and CDR2 (germline): MNHEY, SMNVEV (reference sequence). The CDR3 sequence is 12 residues long. The chain's CDR3 is CASSLGTDTQYF. CDR3 in DNA: TGTGCCAGCAGTTTAGGGACAGATACGCAGTATTTT.

This sequence joins TRBV10-3 and TRBJ1-1, with D maybe TRBD1 (5 bases). The CDR3 runs to 14 residues. V lost 3 bases to trimming and J lost 4 bases, with 12 bases between them. Looked up from germline, CDR1 is ENHRY and CDR2 is SYGVKD. For the CDR3, the DNA is TGTGCCATCAGTGATGGGGACGGGGGCACTGAAGCTTTCTTT. It translates to CAISDGDGGTEAFF.

The genes are TRBV7-9 and TRBJ1-2; D perhaps matches TRBD1 (6 bases). The V end lost 0 bases, the J end lost 0 bases, and 8 bases lay between the germline ends. CDR1 is SEHNR, CDR2 FQNEAQ, per germline (reference sequence). The CDR3 extends over 15 amino acids. The CDR3 DNA sequence: TGTGCCAGCAGCTTAGCGGAGGGGGCTAACTATGGCTACACCTTC. Protein: CASSLAEGANYGYTF.